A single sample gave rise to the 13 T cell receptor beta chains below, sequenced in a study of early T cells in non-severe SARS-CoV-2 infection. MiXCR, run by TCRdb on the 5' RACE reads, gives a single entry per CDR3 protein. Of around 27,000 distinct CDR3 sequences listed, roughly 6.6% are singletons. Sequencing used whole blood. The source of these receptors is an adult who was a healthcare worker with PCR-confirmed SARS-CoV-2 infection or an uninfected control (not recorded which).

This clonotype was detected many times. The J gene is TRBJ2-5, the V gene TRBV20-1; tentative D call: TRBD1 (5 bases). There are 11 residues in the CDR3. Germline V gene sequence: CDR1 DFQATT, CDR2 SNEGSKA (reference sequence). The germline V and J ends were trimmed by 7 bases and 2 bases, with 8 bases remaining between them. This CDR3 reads CSVDRQETQYF. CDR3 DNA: TGCAGTGTTGACAGACAAGAGACCCAGTACTTC.

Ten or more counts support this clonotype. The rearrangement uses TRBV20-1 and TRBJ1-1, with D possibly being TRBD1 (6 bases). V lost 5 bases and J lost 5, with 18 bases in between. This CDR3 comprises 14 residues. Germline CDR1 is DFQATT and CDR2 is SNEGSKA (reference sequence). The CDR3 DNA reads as TGCAGTGCTGCCCTGGGGGGGCGACAAACTGAAGCTTTCTTT. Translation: CSAALGGRQTEAFF.

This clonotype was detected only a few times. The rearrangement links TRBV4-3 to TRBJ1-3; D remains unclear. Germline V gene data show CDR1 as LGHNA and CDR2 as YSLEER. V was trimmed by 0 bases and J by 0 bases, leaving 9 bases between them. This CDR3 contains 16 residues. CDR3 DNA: TGCGCCAGCAGCCAAGATTCGGACTCCTCTGGAAACACCATATATTTT. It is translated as CASSQDSDSSGNTIYF.

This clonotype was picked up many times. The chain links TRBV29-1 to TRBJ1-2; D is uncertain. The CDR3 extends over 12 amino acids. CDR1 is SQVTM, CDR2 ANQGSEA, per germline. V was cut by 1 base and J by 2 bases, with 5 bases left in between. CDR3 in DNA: TGCAGCGTTGAAGCGGGCAACTATGGCTACACCTTC. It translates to CSVEAGNYGYTF.

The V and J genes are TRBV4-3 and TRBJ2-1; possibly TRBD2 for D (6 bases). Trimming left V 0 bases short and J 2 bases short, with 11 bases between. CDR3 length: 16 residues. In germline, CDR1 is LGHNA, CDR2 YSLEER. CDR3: CASSQELAYTYNEQFF. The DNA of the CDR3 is TGCGCCAGCAGCCAAGAACTAGCCTACACCTACAATGAGCAGTTCTTC.

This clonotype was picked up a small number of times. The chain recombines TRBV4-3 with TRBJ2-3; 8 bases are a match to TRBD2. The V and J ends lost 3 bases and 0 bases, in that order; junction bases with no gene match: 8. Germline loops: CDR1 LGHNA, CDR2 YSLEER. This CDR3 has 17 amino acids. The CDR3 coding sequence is TGCGCCAGCAGCCAGGCAGCGGGGGCCACTAGCACAGATACGCAGTATTTT. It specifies CASSQAAGATSTDTQYF.

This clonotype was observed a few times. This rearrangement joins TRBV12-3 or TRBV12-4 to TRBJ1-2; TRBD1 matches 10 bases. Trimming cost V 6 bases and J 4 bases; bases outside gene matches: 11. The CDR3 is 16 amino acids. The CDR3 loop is CASSSLGQGLFYGYTF. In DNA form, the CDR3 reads TGTGCCAGCAGCTCTTTGGGACAGGGGCTCTTCTATGGCTACACCTTC.

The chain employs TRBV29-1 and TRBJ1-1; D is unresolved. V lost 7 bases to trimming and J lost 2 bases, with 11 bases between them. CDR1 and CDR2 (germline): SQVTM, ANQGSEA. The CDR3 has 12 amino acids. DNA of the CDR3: TGCAGCGCCAAACTACTTAACACTGAAGCTTTCTTT. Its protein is CSAKLLNTEAFF.

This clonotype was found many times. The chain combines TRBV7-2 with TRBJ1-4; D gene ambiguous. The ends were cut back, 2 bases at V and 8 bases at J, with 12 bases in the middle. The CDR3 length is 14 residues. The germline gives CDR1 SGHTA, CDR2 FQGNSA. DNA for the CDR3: TGTGCCAGCAGCTTAAGCACCGGAGGGGAAAAACTGTTTTTT. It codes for CASSLSTGGEKLFF. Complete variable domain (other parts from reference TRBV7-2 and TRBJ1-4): GAGVSQSPSNKVTEKGKDVELRCDPISGHTALYWYRQSLGQGLEFLIYFQGNSAPDKSGLPSDRFSAERTGGSVSTLTIQRTQQEDSAVYLCASSLSTGGEKLFFGSGTQLSVL.

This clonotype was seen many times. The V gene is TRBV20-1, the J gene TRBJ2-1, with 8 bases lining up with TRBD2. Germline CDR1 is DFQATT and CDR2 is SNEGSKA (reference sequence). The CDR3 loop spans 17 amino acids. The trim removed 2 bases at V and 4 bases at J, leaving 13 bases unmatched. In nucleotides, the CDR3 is TGCAGTGCTAGACCCTCTTTCGCTAGCGGGCCATACAATGAGCAGTTCTTC. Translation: CSARPSFASGPYNEQFF.

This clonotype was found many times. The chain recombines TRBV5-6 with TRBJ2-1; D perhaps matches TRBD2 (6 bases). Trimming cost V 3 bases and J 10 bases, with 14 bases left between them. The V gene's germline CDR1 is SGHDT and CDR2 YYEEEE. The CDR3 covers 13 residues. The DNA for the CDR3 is TGTGCCAGCAGCTGGGGGGAGGAGCTAGAGCAGTTCTTC. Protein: CASSWGEELEQFF.

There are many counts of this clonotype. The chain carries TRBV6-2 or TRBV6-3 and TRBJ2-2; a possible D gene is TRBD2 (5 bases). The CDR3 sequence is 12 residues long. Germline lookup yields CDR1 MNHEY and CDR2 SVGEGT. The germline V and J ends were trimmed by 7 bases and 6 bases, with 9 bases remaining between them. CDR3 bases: TGTGCCAGCACCGAGGGATCCGGGGAGCTGTTTTTT. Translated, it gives CASTEGSGELFF.

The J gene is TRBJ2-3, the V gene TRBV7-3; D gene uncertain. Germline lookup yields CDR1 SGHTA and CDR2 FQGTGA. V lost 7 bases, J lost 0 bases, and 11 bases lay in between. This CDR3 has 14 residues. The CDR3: CASKNTSSTDTQYF. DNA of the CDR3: TGTGCCAGCAAAAACACCTCTAGCACAGATACGCAGTATTTT. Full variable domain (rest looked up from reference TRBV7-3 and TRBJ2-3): GAGVSQTPSNKVTEKGKYVELRCDPISGHTALYWYRQSLGQGPEFLIYFQGTGAADDSGLPNDRFFAVRPEGSVSTLKIQRTERGDSAVYLCASKNTSSTDTQYFGPGTRLTVL.